This T cell receptor beta chain was identified during a study of blood T cells in healthy people across ages. About the research overall: In model experiments, template switching was able to capture about one barcoded beta molecule for every two T cells that were present. Study-wide findings and caveats: Naive and antigen-experienced cells could not be conclusively compared, given unsorted PBMCs.

Next came a second PCR, run for about 7 to 12 cycles, which used a sample-barcoded 5' primer along with a J-beta primer mix. Every molecule of cDNA carried a tag from a template-switch adaptor with 12 random nucleotides. Each CDR3 protein is one row after TCRdb ran MiXCR on the 5' RACE reads. Among around 1,000,000 distinct CDR3 sequences listed, under 40% were seen once. There were at least 5 micrograms of total RNA extracted from every sample. The sample holds a few counts of this clonotype. Its antigen is not known. The clonotype originates from a man between 18 and 35 years old in good health. The source material was blood.

CDR3 in amino acids: CASSPSDRNTEAFF. Written as DNA, the CDR3 is TGCGCCAGCAGCCCATCGGACCGGAACACTGAAGCTTTCTTT. The chain uses TRBV4-3 and TRBJ1-1; D uncertain. The CDR3 is made up of 14 amino acids. V lost 4 bases, J lost 1 base, and 10 bases lay in between. Germline-derived CDR1 and CDR2 are LGHNA and YSLEER.